A single sample gave rise to the 18 T cell receptor beta chains below, sequenced in a study of cytomegalovirus exposure and HLA in healthy donors. With 60 Vbeta and 13 Jbeta primers, the PCR was carried out. Generated by immunoSEQ multiplex PCR, the TCRdb table keeps only in-frame clones and is missing some. The sample holds 150,000 to 200,000 clones, over 60% seen once. The sequencing input was PBMCs. The receptors shown here come from a woman in her 40s in good health and CMV-seronegative.

This chain joins TRBV7-2 and TRBJ2-5, with D uncertain. There are 13 residues in the CDR3. The V and J ends lost 3 bases and 2 bases respectively, with 7 bases between them. The germline gives CDR1 SGHTA, CDR2 FQGNSA. In DNA form, the CDR3 reads TGTGCCAGCAGCTTTGGGCAACAAGAGACCCAGTACTTC. It codes for CASSFGQQETQYF.

This clone was observed a few times. This chain connects TRBV9 to TRBJ2-1; 7 bases fit TRBD2. The CDR3 runs to 15 residues. Germline V lookup: CDR1 SGDLS, CDR2 YYNGEE. J lost 15 bases, V lost 0 bases, and 15 bases had no gene match. CDR3 sequence: CASSVDETSILGRFF. Written as DNA, the CDR3 is TGTGCCAGCAGCGTAGACGAGACTAGCATCCTCGGGCGGTTCTTC.

The genes are TRBV7-9 and TRBJ1-1; D gene ambiguous. The CDR3 is 17 residues long. Looked up from germline, CDR1 is SEHNR and CDR2 is FQNEAQ (reference sequence). V shed 1 base and J shed 4 bases, with 19 bases lying between them. In DNA form, the CDR3 reads TGTGCCAGCAGCTTAGAAGTGGTAAGACGGGTAGGCACTGAAGCTTTCTTT. Encoded protein: CASSLEVVRRVGTEAFF.

The chain employs TRBV5-4 and TRBJ1-4, with a weak D call TRBD1 (5 bases). The CDR3 is 13 residues long. CDR1 and CDR2 (germline): SGHNT, YYREEE (reference sequence). V was clipped by 4 bases and J by 6 bases, with 10 bases between them. In nucleotides, the CDR3 is TGTGCCAGCAGCCTCGGACAAGATGAAAAACTGTTTTTT. This sequence encodes CASSLGQDEKLFF.

In DNA, the CDR3 is TGTGCCAGCAGTTACCTGGATACGCAGTATTTT. This encodes CASSYLDTQYF. The V and J genes are TRBV6-5 and TRBJ2-3; D unresolved. The CDR3 contains 11 residues. The germline CDR1 and CDR2 sequences are MNHEY and SVGAGI. V dropped 2 bases and J dropped 6 bases, with 3 bases sitting between them.

This chain uses TRBV11-2 with TRBJ1-1, with D hard to call. From germline, CDR1 is SGHAT and CDR2 FQNNGV. This CDR3 has 15 residues. V lost 4 bases, J lost 0 bases, and 12 bases lay in between. CDR3 protein: CASSSSGHMNTEAFF. In DNA form, the CDR3 reads TGTGCCAGCAGCTCCTCAGGCCACATGAACACTGAAGCTTTCTTT.

The chain links TRBV27 to TRBJ2-1; 7 positions match TRBD1. The CDR3 is 18 amino acids. Losses at the gene ends were 3 bases for V and 2 bases for J; bases not matched to a gene: 13. CDR1 is MNHEY and CDR2 is SMNVEV in the germline V gene (reference sequence). CDR3 bases: TGTGCCAGCAGTTTGCGGACAGGTCCAGAGGGTCCCTACAATGAGCAGTTCTTC. It codes for CASSLRTGPEGPYNEQFF.

This chain uses TRBV5-4 with TRBJ2-1; a weak D match, TRBD2 (6 bases). The germline V and J ends were trimmed by 6 bases and 3 bases, with 10 bases remaining between them. Germline values: CDR1 SGHNT, CDR2 YYREEE (reference sequence). This CDR3 spans 13 amino acids. The CDR3 sequence: CASTLADYNEQFF. The CDR3 DNA sequence: TGTGCCAGCACTTTAGCGGACTACAATGAGCAGTTCTTC.

This clone was counted once. V gene TRBV19 combines with J gene TRBJ2-1; a possible D gene is TRBD2 (7 bases). Germline assignment: CDR1 LNHDA and CDR2 SQIVND (reference sequence). The CDR3 spans 13 residues. V dropped 7 bases and J dropped 4 bases, with 11 bases sitting between them. The CDR3 loop reads CASKEGGYNEQFF. CDR3 in DNA: TGTGCCAGTAAGGAGGGGGGGTACAATGAGCAGTTCTTC.

The chain's CDR3 is CASIGTSGGARVETQYF. In nucleotides, the CDR3 is TGTGCCAGTATAGGGACTAGCGGAGGGGCAAGGGTTGAGACCCAGTACTTC. The rearrangement links TRBV19 to TRBJ2-5, with 11 bases aligning to TRBD2. Germline V gene data show CDR1 as LNHDA and CDR2 as SQIVND (reference sequence). The CDR3 contains 17 residues. V shed 7 bases and J 5 bases; nucleotides not matched to a gene: 15.

The chain uses TRBV19 and TRBJ1-4; D might be TRBD1 (5 bases). The V and J ends lost 3 bases and 5 bases respectively, with 10 bases between them. Germline V lookup: CDR1 LNHDA, CDR2 SQIVND (reference sequence). The CDR3 consists of 14 residues. CDR3 sequence (DNA): TGTGCCAGTAGTATCCAGGGCTCGAATGAAAAACTGTTTTTT. The encoded protein is CASSIQGSNEKLFF.

The chain links TRBV5-1 to TRBJ1-3; no reliable D call. CDR3 size: 17 residues. V gave up 1 base and J gave up 3 bases, with 17 bases separating them. In germline, CDR1 is SGHRS, CDR2 YFSETQ. The chain's CDR3 is CASSLTPYIGVGNTIYF. In DNA form, the CDR3 reads TGCGCCAGCAGCTTGACCCCATATATCGGGGTTGGAAACACCATATATTTT. The full variable domain, rest sourced from reference TRBV5-1 and TRBJ1-3, is KAGVTQTPRYLIKTRGQQVTLSCSPISGHRSVSWYQQTPGQGLQFLFEYFSETQRNKGNFPGRFSGRQFSNSRSEMNVSTLELGDSALYLCASSLTPYIGVGNTIYFGEGSWLTVV.

The sample holds a few counts of this clone. The V and J genes are TRBV27 and TRBJ1-2; 7 bases align to TRBD1. From germline, CDR1 is MNHEY and CDR2 SMNVEV (reference sequence). Germline trimming cut 5 bases from V and 5 bases from J; bases unmatched to any gene: 8. This CDR3 is built from 14 residues. The CDR3 DNA reads as TGTGCCAGCAGTCTAACGGGACAGCCTTATGGCTACACCTTC. Its protein product is CASSLTGQPYGYTF.

CDR3 bases: TGCGCCAGCAGCCAAGGGGGACAGGGATCTAACTATGGCTACACCTTC. Its protein product is CASSQGGQGSNYGYTF. The rearrangement uses TRBV4-1 and TRBJ1-2, with TRBD1 matching 9 bases. Germline V gene sequence: CDR1 MGHRA, CDR2 YSYEKL. This CDR3 is built from 16 residues. V was clipped by 1 base and J by 0 bases; unmatched bases: 3.

CDR3 bases: TGTGCCTGGAGTGCGACGCGGGCGGGCACAGATACGCAGTATTTT. This gives the protein CAWSATRAGTDTQYF. V and J are TRBV30 and TRBJ2-3, with D possibly TRBD2 on 5 matching bases. V shed 1 base and J shed 1 base, with 12 bases lying between them. The length of the CDR3 is 15 residues. From germline, CDR1 is GTSNPN and CDR2 SVGIG (reference sequence).

This chain joins TRBV4-2 and TRBJ1-5; D gene uncertain. Germline V lookup: CDR1 LGHNA, CDR2 YNFKEQ. The CDR3 loop spans 15 amino acids. The germline V and J ends were trimmed by 0 bases and 0 bases, with 6 bases remaining between them. CDR3: CASSQEGSSNQPQHF. The CDR3 DNA follows: TGTGCCAGCAGCCAAGAGGGCAGTAGCAATCAGCCCCAGCATTTT.

The chain carries TRBV5-5 and TRBJ2-1; a possible D gene is TRBD1 (6 bases). The V gene lost 3 bases and the J gene lost 2 bases, with 21 bases spanning the gap. Germline assignment: CDR1 SGHKS and CDR2 YYEKEE (reference sequence). The CDR3 spans 18 residues. CDR3 amino acids: CASSWGMGADSPYNEQFF. CDR3 nucleotide sequence: TGTGCCAGCAGCTGGGGCATGGGGGCGGACTCCCCCTACAATGAGCAGTTCTTC.

This clone occurred a few times. The CDR3, as DNA: TGTGCCTGGAGTGGGGACAGGGGGCTAGGGGGCACCGGGGAGCTGTTTTTT. Protein product: CAWSGDRGLGGTGELFF. The V call is TRBV30, the J call TRBJ2-2, with 12 bases aligning to TRBD1. CDR1 and CDR2 from the germline V gene are GTSNPN and SVGIG (reference sequence). V trimming: 1 base; J trimming: 4 bases; junction bases outside the gene matches: 7. The length of the CDR3 is 17 residues.